The following is a T cell receptor (beta chain) sequence with its context. The data derive from a study of blood T cell repertoires in COVID-19. TCRdb's table, derived via immunoSEQ multiplex PCR, lists solely in-frame clones and lacks some. Found here are a few hundred thousand clones, approximately 86% of them singletons; the top ten hold around 10%. This CDR3 comprises 14 residues. Germline V lookup: CDR1 MNHEY, CDR2 SVGEGT. The V end was cut by 6 bases, the J end by 3 bases, with 15 bases between. The rearrangement joins TRBV6-2 or TRBV6-3 to TRBJ2-7, with a weak D call TRBD1 (6 bases). The sequencing sample was made of peripheral blood. The sequence derives from a man in his forties who had recovered from COVID-19. The CDR3 bases are TGTGCCAGCAGCTTGACAGGAAATTTCTACGAGCAGTACTTC. Its translation: CASSLTGNFYEQYF.